This passage covers 7 T cell receptor beta chains from one sample sequenced in a study of chemoradiotherapy in HPV16-positive cancers. Profiling relied on immunoSEQ multiplex PCR, and the TCRdb table lists in-frame clones only, not all of them. The data contain some 19,000 clones, 70% to 90% of them singletons. Here the sequenced sample was blood, taken from a patient who underwent chemoradiotherapy. The receptors stem from a human donor with HPV-associated anogenital cancer.

The genes are TRBV18 and TRBJ1-1, with unresolved D. The CDR3 totals 14 residues. V was cut by 1 base and J by 0 bases, with 6 bases left in between. Germline CDR1 reads KGHSH; CDR2 reads LQKENI. The CDR3 loop is CASSPRPMNTEAFF. CDR3 DNA sequence: TGTGCCAGCTCACCACGGCCAATGAACACTGAAGCTTTCTTT. The complete variable domain, with remaining parts taken from reference TRBV18 and TRBJ1-1, reads NAGVMQNPRHLVRRRGQEARLRCSPMKGHSHVYWYRQLPEEGLKFMVYLQKENIIDESGMPKERFSAEFPKEGPSILRIQQVVRGDSAAYFCASSPRPMNTEAFFGQGTRLTVV.

The gene calls are TRBV2 and TRBJ1-4, with D perhaps matching TRBD1 (5 bases). Trimming pared 7 bases from V and 8 bases from J, leaving 14 bases between. In germline, CDR1 is SNHLY, CDR2 FYNNEI. The CDR3 contains 13 residues. CDR3 nucleotide sequence: TGTGCCAGCACCCGGTCTTGGGGGGAAAAACTGTTTTTT. Protein: CASTRSWGEKLFF. The full variable domain, completed using reference TRBV2 and TRBJ1-4, is EPEVTQTPSHQVTQMGQEVILRCVPISNHLYFYWYRQILGQKVEFLVSFYNNEISEKSEIFDDQFSVERPDGSNFTLKIRSTKLEDSAMYFCASTRSWGEKLFFGSGTQLSVL.

The chain joins TRBV19 to TRBJ1-5, with TRBD1 as a possible D gene (6 bases). The CDR3 extends over 16 amino acids. The germline V gene encodes CDR1 LNHDA and CDR2 SQIVND (reference sequence). V was pared by 4 bases and J by 10 bases, with 23 bases between. The CDR3 loop reads CASSKITGLAADPQHF. The CDR3 nucleotides read TGTGCCAGTAGTAAGATCACAGGGCTTGCCGCGGATCCCCAGCATTTT.

The V gene is TRBV7-2, the J gene TRBJ2-5; D unclear. Germline V lookup: CDR1 SGHTA, CDR2 FQGNSA. This CDR3 spans 10 amino acids. V gave up 3 bases and J gave up 11 bases, with 7 bases separating them. The CDR3 protein is CASSFHEQYF. As DNA, the CDR3 is TGTGCCAGCAGCTTCCATGAGCAGTACTTC.

The chain employs TRBV19 and TRBJ1-4, with D hard to call. V was trimmed by 3 bases and J by 2 bases, leaving 7 bases between them. Germline V lookup: CDR1 LNHDA, CDR2 SQIVND (reference sequence). CDR3 length equals 14 residues. CDR3 in DNA: TGTGCCAGTAGTATGTGGCAGACTAATGAAAAACTGTTTTTT. Protein: CASSMWQTNEKLFF.

The chain recombines TRBV5-1 with TRBJ2-6; possible D gene TRBD1, 6 bases. CDR1 is SGHRS and CDR2 is YFSETQ in the germline V gene. The germline V and J ends were trimmed by 7 bases and 2 bases, with 16 bases remaining between them. The CDR3 contains 16 residues. The DNA of the CDR3 is TGCGCCAGCTCTACAGGGCCAAGGGCTGGGGCCAACGTCCTGACTTTC. It yields the protein CASSTGPRAGANVLTF.

The chain links TRBV9 to TRBJ2-7, with 8 bases lining up with TRBD2. With V trimmed by 1 base and J by 3 bases, 6 bases remained unmatched. Germline V gene sequence: CDR1 SGDLS, CDR2 YYNGEE. The CDR3 is 15 residues long. The CDR3 loop is CASSVSLAGNYEQYF. CDR3 nucleotides: TGTGCCAGCAGCGTATCTTTAGCGGGAAACTACGAGCAGTACTTC.